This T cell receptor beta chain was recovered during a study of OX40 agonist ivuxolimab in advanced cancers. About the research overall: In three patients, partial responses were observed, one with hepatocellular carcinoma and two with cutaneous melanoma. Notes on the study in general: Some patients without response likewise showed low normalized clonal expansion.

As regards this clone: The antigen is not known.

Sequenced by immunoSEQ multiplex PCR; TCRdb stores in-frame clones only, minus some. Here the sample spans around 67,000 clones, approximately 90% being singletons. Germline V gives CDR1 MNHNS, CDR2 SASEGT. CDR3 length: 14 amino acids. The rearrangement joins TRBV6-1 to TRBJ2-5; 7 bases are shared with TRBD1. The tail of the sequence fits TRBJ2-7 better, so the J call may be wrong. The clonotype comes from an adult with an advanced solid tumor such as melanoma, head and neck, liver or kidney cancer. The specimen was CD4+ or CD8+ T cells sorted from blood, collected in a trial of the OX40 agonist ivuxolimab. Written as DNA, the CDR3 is TGTGCCAGCAGCGTGATTCGGGACAGCTACGAGCAGTACTTC. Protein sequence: CASSVIRDSYEQYF.